The rows below give T cell receptor beta chains drawn from one sample of a study of T-cell memory formation after mild COVID-19. MiXCR was run by TCRdb on the 5' RACE reads, yielding one entry per CDR3 protein. The sample has about 140,000 distinct CDR3 sequences, approximately 15% seen once. Material for sequencing was PBMCs or a T cell subset sorted from them (not recorded which). The receptors stem from an adult woman who had mild COVID-19 (a few samples of this study predate the infection). Cell type and time point are not known. The CDR3 runs from the conserved cysteine through the conserved F or W. D genes are given only for firm matches. The size field is filled for only some rows; it gives once, few, many or a size class.

-,-,TRBV10-3,TRBJ2-1,TGTGCCATCAGTGACGTCCGCGGAGACTACAATGAGCAGTTCTTC,CAISDVRGDYNEQFF
-,TRBD2,TRBV9,TRBJ2-2,TGTGCCAGCAGCGTAGCGGCTAGCGGGAGCCAGAACACCGGGGAGCTGTTTTTT,CASSVAASGSQNTGELFF
few,TRBD2,TRBV5-5,TRBJ2-3,TGTGCCAGCAGCCCGGCCGGTGTGCGGGAGGGCGCAGATACGCAGTATTTT,CASSPAGVREGADTQYF
-,TRBD2,TRBV7-8,TRBJ2-5,TGTGCCAGCACTCTCCCAGATGACGCTAGCGGGGGACCCTTGGAGACCCAGTACTTC,CASTLPDDASGGPLETQYF
-,-,TRBV18,TRBJ2-2,TGTGCCAGCTCACCACAGGGGTTACAGACCGGGGAGCTGTTTTTT,CASSPQGLQTGELFF
-,-,TRBV27,TRBJ2-1,TGTGCCAGCAGTTTGGTTGCGGGGAGCTCCTACAATGAGCAGTTCTTC,CASSLVAGSSYNEQFF
few,TRBD1,TRBV6-5,TRBJ2-2,TGTGCCAGCAGTCCCTCTCGGACAGGGAGCCCCGGGGAGCTGTTTTTT,CASSPSRTGSPGELFF
-,-,TRBV6-5,TRBJ1-5,TGTGCCAGCAGACCTAAAACAGGGATTCAGCCCCAGCATTTT,CASRPKTGIQPQHF
few,-,TRBV12-3/TRBV12-4,TRBJ1-3,TGTGCCAGCAGTTACGGGACAACTGGAAACACCATATATTTT,CASSYGTTGNTIYF
-,-,TRBV27,TRBJ2-7,TGTGCCAGCAGTTTTGTGGCCTCTCTCTCCTACGAGCAGTACTTC,CASSFVASLSYEQYF
-,-,TRBV4-1,TRBJ1-1,TGCGCCAGCAGCAAAGATAGGGGCACTGAAGCTTTCTTT,CASSKDRGTEAFF
few,TRBD1,TRBV12-3/TRBV12-4,TRBJ1-1,TGTGCCAGCTCTGAGACTCCCTACAGGGGGTTGGAAGCTTTCTTT,CASSETPYRGLEAFF
-,-,TRBV5-6,TRBJ2-5,TGTGCCAGCGGTGGGTTGGGGGAGACCCAGTACTTC,CASGGLGETQYF
few,TRBD2,TRBV27,TRBJ2-1,TGTGCCAGCAGCTCCGGGACTAGCGGGAGGAATGAGCAGTTCTTC,CASSSGTSGRNEQFF
few,TRBD2,TRBV4-3,TRBJ2-7,TGCGCCAGCAGCCAGGGGATAGCGGGCCTCTCCTACGAGCAGTACTTC,CASSQGIAGLSYEQYF
-,TRBD1,TRBV12-3/TRBV12-4,TRBJ2-7,TGTGCCAGCAGTTTAAGGAACAGGGGGCTCTCCGAGCAGTACTTC,CASSLRNRGLSEQYF
-,-,TRBV7-2,TRBJ2-4,TGTGCCAGCAGCTTATTCCGTTTAGACATTCAGTACTTC,CASSLFRLDIQYF
-,-,TRBV21-1,TRBJ1-6,TGTGCCAGCAGCGCACAGGGGTTACTTGAGTGGCGTTCACCCCTCCACTTT,CASSAQGLLEWRSPLHF
few,-,TRBV15,TRBJ2-2,TGTGCCACCAGCAGAGGGACAGAAAACACCGGGGAGCTGTTTTTT,CATSRGTENTGELFF
-,-,TRBV5-1,TRBJ1-1,TGCGCCAGCAGCTTGGCCAGGGCTATGAACACTGAAGCTTTCTTT,CASSLARAMNTEAFF
-,-,TRBV27,TRBJ2-7,TGTGCCAGCAGTTTGGGGCCGACCTACGAGCAGTACTTC,CASSLGPTYEQYF
-,-,TRBV7-2,TRBJ1-2,TGTGCCAGCAGCTTAGCCAGACAGCCTAACTATGGCTACACCTTC,CASSLARQPNYGYTF
many,-,TRBV24-1,TRBJ2-1,TGTGCCACCAGTGCCGAATCCAATGAGCAGTTCTTC,CATSAESNEQFF
-,-,TRBV5-5,TRBJ1-2,TGTGCCAGCAGCAAAATCACGGGACGGAGAATCTATGGCTACACCTTC,CASSKITGRRIYGYTF
few,-,TRBV3-1,TRBJ1-1,TGTGCCACCAGCCAAAGGGGGATGTGGAACACTGAAGCTTTCTTT,CATSQRGMWNTEAFF
-,-,TRBV9,TRBJ2-1,TGTGCCAGCAGCGTAAGGAATGAGCAGTTCTTC,CASSVRNEQFF
-,TRBD2,TRBV29-1,TRBJ2-7,TGCAGCGTACGGACTAGCGGGAATCACGAGCAGTACTTC,CSVRTSGNHEQYF
few,-,TRBV12-5,TRBJ1-5,TGTGCTCCAGCGGGGTGGACCCAGCATTTT,CAPAGWTQHF
-,-,TRBV11-2,TRBJ2-1,TGTGCCAGCAGCCAAAGGACGGCGTCCTACAATGAGCAGTTCTTC,CASSQRTASYNEQFF
few,TRBD2,TRBV29-1,TRBJ2-3,TGCAGCGTTGTTCGGGCTAGCGGGAGTCCAGATACGCAGTATTTT,CSVVRASGSPDTQYF
many,-,TRBV6-5,TRBJ2-5,TGTGCCAGCAGCCCCCGAGGGGAGACCCAGTACTTC,CASSPRGETQYF
-,-,TRBV4-1,TRBJ2-7,TGCGCCAGCAGCCCCATTGACCTGATAGCTTGGGGCGAGCAGTACTTC,CASSPIDLIAWGEQYF
many,-,TRBV7-2,TRBJ2-3,TGTGCCAGCAGCTTAGCGGGACGGACTATAACAGATACGCAGTATTTT,CASSLAGRTITDTQYF
few,TRBD1,TRBV2,TRBJ2-7,TGTGCCAGCAGTGAAGCTGGGACAGGGGACGAGCAGTACTTC,CASSEAGTGDEQYF
few,-,TRBV18,TRBJ1-5,TGTGCCAGCTCACTGGGGATTGGCAATCAGCCCCAGCATTTT,CASSLGIGNQPQHF
many,-,TRBV5-1,TRBJ2-2,TGCGCCAGCATGGACACCGGGGAGCTGTTTTTT,CASMDTGELFF
-,-,TRBV11-2,TRBJ1-1,TGTGCCAGCAGCCCTGCGCGGGGACGCCCGGGGACTGAAGCTTTCTTT,CASSPARGRPGTEAFF